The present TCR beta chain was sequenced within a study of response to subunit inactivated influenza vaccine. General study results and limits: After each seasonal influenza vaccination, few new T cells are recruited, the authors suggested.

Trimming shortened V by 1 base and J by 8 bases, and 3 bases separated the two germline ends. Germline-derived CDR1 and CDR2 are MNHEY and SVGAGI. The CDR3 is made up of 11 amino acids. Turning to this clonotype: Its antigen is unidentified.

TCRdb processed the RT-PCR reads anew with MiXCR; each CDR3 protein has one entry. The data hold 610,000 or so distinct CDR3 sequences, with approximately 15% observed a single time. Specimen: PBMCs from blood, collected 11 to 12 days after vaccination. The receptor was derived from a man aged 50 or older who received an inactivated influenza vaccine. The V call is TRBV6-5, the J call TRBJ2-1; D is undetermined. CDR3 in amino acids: CASSYFHEQFF. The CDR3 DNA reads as TGTGCCAGCAGTTACTTCCATGAGCAGTTCTTC.